The 22 T cell receptor beta chains listed next were all sequenced from one sample in a study of a mutant IDH1 vaccine in newly diagnosed glioma. Sample time point: baseline, week 1 (first vaccination visit). This sample's treatment: pre-vaccination baseline after standard-of-care therapy. The assay was immunoSEQ multiplex PCR, and TCRdb's table has in-frame clones only and misses some. The profile shows just under 95,000 clones, over 75% of them singletons. Sample: PBMCs, taken from a glioma patient treated with radiotherapy, temozolomide or both. The receptors stem from a man aged 35 to 55 with glioma.

The rearrangement links TRBV7-3 to TRBJ2-3; maybe TRBD1 (6 bases). The V and J ends lost 5 bases and 1 base respectively, with 10 bases between them. Germline V gives CDR1 SGHTA, CDR2 FQGTGA. The CDR3 is 14 residues long. CDR3: CASSGSGGTDTQYF. CDR3 sequence (DNA): TGTGCCAGCAGCGGCTCAGGGGGCACAGATACGCAGTATTTT.

V and J are TRBV2 and TRBJ1-5, with 8 bases fitting TRBD1. CDR3 length: 15 amino acids. V dropped 2 bases and J dropped 6; count of bases not matched to a gene: 6. CDR1 SNHLY and CDR2 FYNNEI come from the germline V gene. The CDR3 region has the DNA TGTGCCAGCAGTGAAAGGGCAGGGGGCAGTCAGCCCCAGCATTTT. It yields the protein CASSERAGGSQPQHF.

The rearrangement links TRBV5-1 to TRBJ2-7; a possible D gene is TRBD1 (6 bases). The CDR3 loop spans 15 amino acids. CDR1 is SGHRS, CDR2 YFSETQ, per germline. V lost 4 bases, J lost 7 bases, and 21 bases lay in between. This CDR3 reads CASSQGTQRSGEQYF. The CDR3 DNA is TGCGCCAGCAGCCAGGGGACGCAAAGGTCCGGGGAGCAGTACTTC.

The rearrangement links TRBV6-6 to TRBJ2-2; TRBD1 matches 9 bases. Germline V gene data show CDR1 as MNHNY and CDR2 as SVGAGI (reference sequence). V gave up 7 bases and J gave up 7 bases; unmatched junction bases: 10. CDR3 length equals 15 residues. This CDR3 is CASTPDRGRIGELFF. CDR3 nucleotides: TGTGCCAGCACCCCGGACAGGGGTCGCATCGGGGAGCTGTTTTTT.

V is TRBV6-1 and J is TRBJ2-4; TRBD2 agrees at 8 bases. This CDR3 is 14 amino acids long. CDR1 MNHNS and CDR2 SASEGT come from the germline V gene. V lost 5 bases, J lost 7 bases, and 7 bases stayed unmatched. The CDR3 sequence: CASSNLGRGNIQYF. The CDR3, as DNA: TGTGCCAGCAGTAACCTCGGGAGGGGCAACATTCAGTACTTC.

The chain has TRBV6-1 and TRBJ2-5; D could derive from TRBD1 or TRBD2 (6 bases each). The germline gives CDR1 MNHNS, CDR2 SASEGT. The CDR3 is 14 amino acids. The V end lost 7 bases, the J end lost 7 bases, and 19 bases lay between the germline ends. This chain's CDR3 is CASIRGGGDGTQYF. In nucleotides, the CDR3 is TGTGCCAGCATCCGAGGGGGAGGCGACGGGACCCAGTACTTC.

The chain uses TRBV7-2 and TRBJ2-5; 9 positions match TRBD1. The CDR3 runs 14 residues. The V segment lost 5 bases and the J segment 5 bases; nucleotides outside the gene matches: 6. The germline V gene has CDR1 SGHTA and CDR2 FQGNSA. The CDR3 DNA reads TGTGCCAGCAGCCTTGGGACAGGGCGGGAGACCCAGTACTTC. This sequence encodes CASSLGTGRETQYF.

The V gene is TRBV6-5, the J gene TRBJ1-2, with a possible D match to TRBD1 (5 bases). V gave up 10 bases and J gave up 0 bases, with 12 bases separating them. The CDR3 covers 13 residues. CDR1 MNHEY and CDR2 SVGAGI come from the germline V gene. The CDR3 region is CATATGANYGYTF. DNA of the CDR3: TGTGCCACCGCAACAGGAGCTAACTATGGCTACACCTTC.

This clone was seen a handful of times. CDR3 sequence (DNA): TGCGCCAGCGGGAGGGCCCTCGCCGGGGAGCTGTTTTTT. Protein sequence: CASGRALAGELFF. The chain links TRBV4-3 to TRBJ2-2; 7 bases agree with TRBD2. The germline gives CDR1 LGHNA, CDR2 YSLEER. V shed 8 bases and J 6 bases; nucleotides not matched to a gene: 6. The CDR3 length is 13 residues.

In its sample, this clone was seen once. The V call is TRBV5-1, the J call TRBJ2-7, with 9 bases matching TRBD2. CDR3 length: 15 amino acids. The ends lost 2 bases at V and 2 bases at J; junction bases unmatched: 5. The germline gives CDR1 SGHRS, CDR2 YFSETQ. CDR3 DNA sequence: TGCGCCAGCAGCTTACAGGCTAGCGGGACCTACGAGCAGTACTTC. It translates to CASSLQASGTYEQYF.

The chain combines TRBV5-6 with TRBJ1-2, with D perhaps TRBD1 (6 bases). V gave up 0 bases and J gave up 5 bases, with 17 bases separating them. This CDR3 comprises 16 residues. The V gene's germline CDR1 is SGHDT and CDR2 YYEEEE. The CDR3 DNA sequence: TGTGCCAGCAGCTTGGCCAGGTCCAGGGGCGGGTATGGCTACACCTTC. This translates into CASSLARSRGGYGYTF.

V usage is TRBV5-4 and J usage is TRBJ2-3, with D hard to call. Germline V gene lookup returns CDR1 SGHNT and CDR2 YYREEE (reference sequence). Trimming shortened V by 4 bases and J by 0 bases, and 12 bases separated the two germline ends. This CDR3 has 15 residues. CDR3 bases: TGTGCCAGCAGCCAGCACGCGCTTAGCACAGATACGCAGTATTTT. This encodes CASSQHALSTDTQYF.

The chain couples TRBV28 to TRBJ2-7, with D hard to call. This CDR3 comprises 11 residues. CDR1 and CDR2 (germline): MDHEN, SYDVKM. Trimming removed 6 bases at V and 4 bases at J, with 7 bases between. The CDR3 loop reads CASSPLYEQYF. The CDR3 nucleotides read TGTGCCAGCAGCCCATTATACGAGCAGTACTTC.

In its sample, this clone was seen a few times. The rearrangement uses TRBV23-1 and TRBJ2-1; 8 nucleotides match TRBD2. TRBV23-1 is filed as an ORF, its function uncertain. Germline trimming cut 3 bases from V and 4 bases from J; bases unmatched to any gene: 2. The CDR3 is made up of 14 amino acids. In nucleotides, the CDR3 is TGCGCCAGCAGTCAGAGCGGGGGTTACAATGAGCAGTTCTTC. Translating gives CASSQSGGYNEQFF.

The chain employs TRBV18 and TRBJ2-7; 9 nucleotides line up with TRBD1. V shed 7 bases, J shed 7 bases, and the junction held 8 bases outside the gene matches. The CDR3 loop spans 13 amino acids. Germline V gene data show CDR1 as KGHSH and CDR2 as LQKENI. CDR3 residues: CASFGTGSGEQYF. CDR3 in DNA: TGTGCCAGCTTTGGGACAGGGTCGGGAGAGCAGTACTTC. The full variable domain, its missing parts supplied by reference TRBV18 and TRBJ2-7, is NAGVMQNPRHLVRRRGQEARLRCSPMKGHSHVYWYRQLPEEGLKFMVYLQKENIIDESGMPKERFSAEFPKEGPSILRIQQVVRGDSAAYFCASFGTGSGEQYFGPGTRLTVT.

V is TRBV6-1 and J is TRBJ2-1, with 8 bases aligning to TRBD2. After removal of 2 bases from V and 5 bases from J, the junction contained 5 bases not matched to a gene. Per germline, CDR1 MNHNS and CDR2 SASEGT. The CDR3 loop spans 15 amino acids. In DNA form, the CDR3 reads TGTGCCAGCAGTGAAACAGCGGGGGCCCACAATGAGCAGTTCTTC. Encoded protein: CASSETAGAHNEQFF.

The chain is built from TRBV7-8 and TRBJ1-1, with unresolved D. Germline V gene lookup returns CDR1 SGHVS and CDR2 FQNEAQ. V was trimmed by 5 bases and J by 3 bases, leaving 7 bases between them. This CDR3 is built from 12 residues. This CDR3 reads CASSHLDTEAFF. CDR3 bases: TGTGCCAGCAGCCACCTGGACACTGAAGCTTTCTTT.

This clone was seen many times. This chain joins TRBV9 and TRBJ2-2, with 7 bases aligning to TRBD1. Germline V gives CDR1 SGDLS, CDR2 YYNGEE. Losses at the gene ends were 3 bases for V and 1 base for J; bases not matched to a gene: 6. This CDR3 comprises 16 residues. Here the CDR3 DNA reads TGTGCCAGCAGCGCCGGCAGGGGGTTGAACACCGGGGAGCTGTTTTTT. This codes for CASSAGRGLNTGELFF.

Notes on this clone: In the same sample, other DNA sequences code for this CDR3. The V gene is TRBV19, the J gene TRBJ2-3; weak D call: TRBD2 (5 bases). Germline V CDR1 and CDR2: LNHDA, SQIVND (reference sequence). V was shortened by 6 bases and J by 1 base, with 5 bases between the two germline ends. The CDR3 runs to 12 residues. This chain's CDR3 is CASRRGTDTQYF. The CDR3 DNA sequence: TGTGCCAGTAGGAGGGGCACAGATACGCAGTATTTT.

At least ten counts were recorded for this clone. CDR3 bases: TGTGCCAGCAGCTTAATGGACAGGGTAACAGATACGCAGTATTTT. Amino acids: CASSLMDRVTDTQYF. V usage is TRBV7-2 and J usage is TRBJ2-3; TRBD1 matches at 8 bases. J was trimmed by 3 bases and V by 2 bases; bases with no gene match: 4. The germline V gene encodes CDR1 SGHTA and CDR2 FQGNSA. The CDR3 length is 15 residues.

The chain couples TRBV5-1 to TRBJ2-1; D not resolved. This CDR3 has 16 amino acids. Trimming removed 3 bases from V and 6 bases from J, with 19 bases in between. The germline gives CDR1 SGHRS, CDR2 YFSETQ. CDR3: CASSSGDQVNPNEQFF. The CDR3 bases are TGCGCCAGCAGCTCCGGCGACCAAGTTAACCCCAATGAGCAGTTCTTC.

The chain has TRBV7-2 and TRBJ2-7; the D gene could be TRBD1 or TRBD2 (6 bases each). This CDR3 has 14 residues. Trimming removed 4 bases from V and 0 bases from J, with 10 bases in between. Germline V lookup: CDR1 SGHTA, CDR2 FQGNSA. In nucleotides, the CDR3 is TGTGCCAGCAGCTCTGAGGGGGGCTCCTACGAGCAGTACTTC. Amino acids: CASSSEGGSYEQYF.